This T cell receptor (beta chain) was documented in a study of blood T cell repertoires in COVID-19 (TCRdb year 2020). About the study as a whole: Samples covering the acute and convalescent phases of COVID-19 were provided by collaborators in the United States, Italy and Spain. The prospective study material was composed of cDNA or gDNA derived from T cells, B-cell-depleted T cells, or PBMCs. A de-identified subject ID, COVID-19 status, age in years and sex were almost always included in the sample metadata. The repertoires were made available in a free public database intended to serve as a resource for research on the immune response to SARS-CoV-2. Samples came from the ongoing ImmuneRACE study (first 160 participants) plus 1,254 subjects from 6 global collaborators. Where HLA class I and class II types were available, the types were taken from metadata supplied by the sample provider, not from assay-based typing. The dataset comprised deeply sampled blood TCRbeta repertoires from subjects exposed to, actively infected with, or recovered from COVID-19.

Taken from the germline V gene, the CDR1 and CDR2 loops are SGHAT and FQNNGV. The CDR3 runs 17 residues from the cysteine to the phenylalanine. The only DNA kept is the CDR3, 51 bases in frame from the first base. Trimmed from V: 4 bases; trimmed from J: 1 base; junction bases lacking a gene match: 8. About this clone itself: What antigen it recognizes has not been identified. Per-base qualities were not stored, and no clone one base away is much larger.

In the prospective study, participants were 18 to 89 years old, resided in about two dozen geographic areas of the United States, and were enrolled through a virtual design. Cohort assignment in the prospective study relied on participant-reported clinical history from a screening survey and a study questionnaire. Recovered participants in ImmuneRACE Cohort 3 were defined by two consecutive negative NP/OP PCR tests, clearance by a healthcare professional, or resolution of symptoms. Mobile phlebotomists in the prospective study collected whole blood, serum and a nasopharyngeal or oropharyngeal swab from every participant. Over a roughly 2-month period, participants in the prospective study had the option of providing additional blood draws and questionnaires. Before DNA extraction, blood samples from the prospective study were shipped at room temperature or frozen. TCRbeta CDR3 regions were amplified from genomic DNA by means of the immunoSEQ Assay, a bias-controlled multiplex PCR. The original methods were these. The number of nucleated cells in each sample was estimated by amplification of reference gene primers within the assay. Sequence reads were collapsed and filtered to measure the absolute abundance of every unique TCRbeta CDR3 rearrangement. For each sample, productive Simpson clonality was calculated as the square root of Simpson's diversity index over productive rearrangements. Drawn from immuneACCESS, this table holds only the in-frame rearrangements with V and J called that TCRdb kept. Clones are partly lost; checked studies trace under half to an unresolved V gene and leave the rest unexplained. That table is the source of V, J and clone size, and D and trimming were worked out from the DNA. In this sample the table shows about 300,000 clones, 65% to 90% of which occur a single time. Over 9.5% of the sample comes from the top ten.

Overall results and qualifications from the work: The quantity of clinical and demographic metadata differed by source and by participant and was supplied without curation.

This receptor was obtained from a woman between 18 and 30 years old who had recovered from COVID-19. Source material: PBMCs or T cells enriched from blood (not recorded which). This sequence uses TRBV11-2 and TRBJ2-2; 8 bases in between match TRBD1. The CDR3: CASSYPQGQGNTGELFF. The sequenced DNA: TGTGCCAGCAGCTATCCACAAGGACAGGGGAACACCGGGGAGCTGTTTTTT.